Below are 26 T cell receptor beta chains sequenced from a single sample in a study of T cells in Graves' hyperthyroidism and ophthalmopathy. TCR beta CDR3 region amplification was performed from RNA transcripts. TCR CDR3 underwent first-round RT-PCR with the HTBI primer set. Each CDR3 protein gets one entry after TCRdb re-called the multiplex PCR reads with MiXCR. The sample shows about 270,000 distinct CDR3 sequences, approximately 23% of them seen only once. Sequencing was carried out using blood. These receptors were collected from a woman aged 40 to 50 with Graves' ophthalmopathy.

This clonotype was found many times. The chain employs TRBV6-1 and TRBJ1-2; D may be TRBD1 (5 bases). V was shortened by 0 bases and J by 1 base, with 12 bases between the two germline ends. Germline values: CDR1 MNHNS, CDR2 SASEGT. The CDR3 is made up of 16 amino acids. The CDR3 DNA sequence: TGTGCCAGCAGTGAAGCGCTTCGGGGGGGTAACTATGGCTACACCTTC. Amino acid sequence: CASSEALRGGNYGYTF.

This clonotype was counted many times. V and J are TRBV10-3 and TRBJ2-7, with a weak D call TRBD2 (6 bases). The CDR3 length is 17 residues. Germline V gives CDR1 ENHRY, CDR2 SYGVKD. V was trimmed by 0 bases and J by 2 bases, leaving 17 bases between them. As DNA, the CDR3 is TGTGCCATCAGTGAGTCCGGGGGACCCCCCGGGGCCTACGAGCAGTACTTC. Its translation: CAISESGGPPGAYEQYF.

This chain connects TRBV5-1 to TRBJ2-2, with D possibly TRBD1 on 6 matching bases. Germline lookup yields CDR1 SGHRS and CDR2 YFSETQ. The CDR3 is 13 residues long. Trimming cost V 5 bases and J 3 bases, with 8 bases left between them. The CDR3 region has the DNA TGCGCCAGCAGAAAGGGGGACACCGGGGAGCTGTTTTTT. It translates to CASRKGDTGELFF.

In its sample, this clonotype was seen many times. The V call is TRBV30, the J call TRBJ1-1, with D unclear. The CDR3 loop spans 13 amino acids. Germline CDR1 GTSNPN, CDR2 SVGIG (reference sequence). V was pared by 1 base and J by 0 bases, with 6 bases between. DNA of the CDR3: TGTGCCTGGAGTGCCGGTTTGAACACTGAAGCTTTCTTT. Its protein is CAWSAGLNTEAFF.

In this sample, this clonotype turned up once. The gene calls are TRBV5-1 and TRBJ1-2, with a weak D call TRBD1 (6 bases). CDR1 SGHRS and CDR2 YFSETQ come from the germline V gene. CDR3 length: 14 amino acids. V was shortened by 1 base and J by 3 bases, with 10 bases between the two germline ends. The CDR3 spells CASSLNRVYYGYTF. In DNA, the CDR3 is TGCGCCAGCAGCTTGAACAGGGTATACTATGGCTACACCTTC.

The chain has TRBV24-1 and TRBJ2-5; D unclear. Looked up from germline, CDR1 is KGHDR and CDR2 is SFDVKD. This CDR3 contains 13 residues. Trimming cost V 11 bases and J 2 bases, with 14 bases left between them. The CDR3 sequence is CANTSRDQETQYF. The CDR3 coding sequence is TGTGCCAACACATCCCGCGATCAAGAGACCCAGTACTTC.

This clonotype was counted at least ten times. This chain uses TRBV6-5 with TRBJ2-2; 9 bases match TRBD1. Germline assignment: CDR1 MNHEY and CDR2 SVGAGI. Trimming cost V 7 bases and J 3 bases; bases outside gene matches: 6. CDR3 length equals 15 residues. This CDR3 is CASTADRGDTGELFF. The CDR3 region has the DNA TGTGCCAGCACGGCGGACAGGGGAGACACCGGGGAGCTGTTTTTT.

There are many counts of this clonotype. CDR3 sequence: CASSEAGRGGGTGELFF. The CDR3 region has the DNA TGTGCCAGCAGTGAAGCCGGCCGGGGGGGCGGCACCGGGGAGCTGTTTTTT. The J gene is TRBJ2-2, the V gene TRBV2, with 8 positions matching TRBD2. The CDR3 covers 17 residues. Germline-derived CDR1 and CDR2 are SNHLY and FYNNEI. J lost 4 bases, V lost 0 bases, and 7 bases had no gene match.

This clonotype was counted many times. This chain connects TRBV12-5 to TRBJ2-5; D is unclear. The CDR3 totals 13 residues. From germline, CDR1 is LGHNT and CDR2 FRNRAP. V lost 3 bases, J lost 4 bases, and 9 bases lay in between. CDR3 DNA sequence: TGTGCTAGTGGTTTTTTGTGGTTAGAGACCCAGTACTTC. Residues: CASGFLWLETQYF.

This clonotype showed up many times. The chain combines TRBV24-1 with TRBJ1-2, with 10 bases that match TRBD1. The CDR3 is made up of 15 amino acids. Germline CDR1 KGHDR, CDR2 SFDVKD. Germline trimming cut 3 bases from V and 6 bases from J; bases unmatched to any gene: 6. The DNA of the CDR3 is TGTGCCACCAGTGATCGGACAGGGGGTTACAATGGCTACACCTTC. It encodes CATSDRTGGYNGYTF.

In this sample, this clonotype turned up many times. A much larger clone differs from this one at a single base, so this may be a read error. The chain links TRBV7-2 to TRBJ2-7; TRBD2 is a possible D gene (5 bases). The length of the CDR3 is 12 residues. Germline CDR1 and CDR2: SGHTA and FQGNSA. The CDR3 here is CAGSLDRGEQYF. The CDR3 DNA is TGTGCCGGCAGCTTAGATCGGGGCGAGCAGTACTTC.

This clonotype showed up many times. The chain links TRBV5-1 to TRBJ2-3; TRBD2 matches 7 bases. Trimming removed 0 bases from V and 4 bases from J; junction bases left unmatched: 5. The CDR3 covers 15 residues. Germline V gene data show CDR1 as SGHRS and CDR2 as YFSETQ. CDR3 sequence (DNA): TGCGCCAGCAGCTTGGCGGGCGGGAGTGCAGATACGCAGTATTTT. This codes for CASSLAGGSADTQYF.

This clonotype was detected a few times. This chain links TRBV4-2 with TRBJ2-3, with 13 bases matching TRBD2. In germline, CDR1 is LGHNA, CDR2 YNFKEQ. The CDR3 length is 19 residues. The J segment lost 7 bases and the V segment lost 1 base, leaving 14 bases of the junction unmatched. CDR3 in DNA: TGTGCCAGCAGCCAAGTATACTCCGGACTAGCGGGAGATCCACATACGCAGTATTTT. It specifies CASSQVYSGLAGDPHTQYF.

The rearrangement joins TRBV6-1 to TRBJ1-3; D gene uncertain. V was shortened by 7 bases and J by 7 bases, with 5 bases between the two germline ends. This CDR3 is built from 10 residues. In germline, CDR1 is MNHNS, CDR2 SASEGT. The CDR3 here is CASTWNTIYF. The CDR3 DNA follows: TGTGCCAGCACGTGGAACACCATATATTTT.

Turning to this clonotype: This may stem from a read error, because a much larger clone lies one nucleotide away. This chain uses TRBV11-2 with TRBJ2-7; 7 nucleotides agree with TRBD1. The germline V gene has CDR1 SGHAT and CDR2 FQNNGV. This CDR3 has 15 amino acids. The DNA of the CDR3 is TGTGTCAGCACCCCGTCTTGGGACAGTGTCTACGAGCAGTACTTC. Translating gives CVSTPSWDSVYEQYF.

This clonotype was seen at least ten times. The rearrangement joins TRBV28 to TRBJ1-2; the match to TRBD1 covers 9 bases. This CDR3 has 13 amino acids. J was trimmed by 8 bases and V by 5 bases; bases with no gene match: 6. Germline V gene sequence: CDR1 MDHEN, CDR2 SYDVKM. The CDR3 nucleotides are TGTGCCAGCAGTGAACAGGGGGCGAGGGGCTACACCTTC. Its protein product is CASSEQGARGYTF.

This clonotype was counted only a few times. The rearrangement joins TRBV6-2 or TRBV6-3 to TRBJ2-5; 7 nucleotides match TRBD1. The germline V gene encodes CDR1 MNHEY and CDR2 SVGEGT. The V gene end was trimmed by 5 bases and the J gene end by 1 base; junction bases not matched to a gene: 7. CDR3 length: 15 residues. CDR3 DNA sequence: TGTGCCAGCAGTAGATTTCACAGGGGCCAAGAGACCCAGTACTTC. Amino acid sequence: CASSRFHRGQETQYF.

This clonotype was observed at least ten times. The chain carries TRBV13 and TRBJ1-1; maybe TRBD1 (6 bases). Germline V gene lookup returns CDR1 PRHDT and CDR2 FYEKMQ (reference sequence). V was trimmed by 3 bases and J by 5 bases, leaving 10 bases between them. The CDR3 runs to 13 residues. CDR3 coding DNA: TGTGCCAGCAGCTTGGGGGGGCATACTGAAGCTTTCTTT. Protein sequence: CASSLGGHTEAFF. The full variable domain, rest sourced from reference TRBV13 and TRBJ1-1, is AAGVIQSPRHLIKEKRETATLKCYPIPRHDTVYWYQQGPGQDPQFLISFYEKMQSDKGSIPDRFSAQQFSDYHSELNMSSLELGDSALYFCASSLGGHTEAFFGQGTRLTVV.

For the CDR3, the DNA is TGTGCCAGCAGGCGGTCAGCCCACACTGAAGCTTTCTTT. Translating gives CASRRSAHTEAFF. The J gene is TRBJ1-1, the V gene TRBV12-3 or TRBV12-4; D not certain. The CDR3 is made up of 13 amino acids. The ends were cut back, 6 bases at V and 3 bases at J, with 11 bases in the middle.

This clonotype appeared many times. V gene TRBV28 combines with J gene TRBJ1-2, with a weak D call TRBD1 (6 bases). The CDR3 extends over 15 amino acids. Germline assignment: CDR1 MDHEN and CDR2 SYDVKM. V lost 5 bases and J lost 7, with 20 bases in between. The CDR3 region has the DNA TGTGCCAGCAGTCCTCCTAGGGGGATTAGCGGTGGCTACACCTTC. Protein product: CASSPPRGISGGYTF.

The table lists this clonotype with many counts. The J gene is TRBJ1-2, the V gene TRBV6-2 or TRBV6-3; D gene ambiguous. V lost 8 bases, J lost 3 bases, and 19 bases lay in between. The CDR3 spans 15 residues. Germline V lookup: CDR1 MNHEY, CDR2 SVGEGT. The CDR3 DNA follows: TGTGCCAGCCGCACCGGAGGAGGGCAGGACTATGGCTACACCTTC. This codes for CASRTGGGQDYGYTF.

This clonotype was seen repeatedly, ten times or more. The V and J genes are TRBV6-5 and TRBJ1-6; no clear D gene. This CDR3 has 12 residues. The germline V gene has CDR1 MNHEY and CDR2 SVGAGI. V lost 8 bases and J lost 7, with 9 bases in between. CDR3 in amino acids: CASGWINSPLHF. The CDR3 bases are TGTGCCAGCGGTTGGATAAATTCACCCCTCCACTTT.

This sequence joins TRBV12-3 or TRBV12-4 and TRBJ1-2, with TRBD1 matching over 11 bases. This CDR3 has 14 amino acids. V was pared by 5 bases and J by 4 bases, with 3 bases of the junction left unmatched. As DNA, the CDR3 is TGTGCCAGCAGTGGGGACAGGGGGTCCTATGGCTACACCTTC. Encoded protein: CASSGDRGSYGYTF.

Many counts were recorded for this clonotype. This chain uses TRBV7-6 with TRBJ2-7; 10 nucleotides align to TRBD2. V lost 1 base, J lost 3 bases, and 6 bases stayed unmatched. The germline gives CDR1 SGHVS, CDR2 FNYEAQ. The length of the CDR3 is 16 residues. The CDR3: CASSLESGRAFYEQYF. The CDR3, as DNA: TGTGCCAGCAGCTTAGAAAGCGGGAGGGCCTTCTACGAGCAGTACTTC. Filled out from reference TRBV7-6 and TRBJ2-7, the complete variable domain reads GAGVSQSPRYKVTKRGQDVALRCDPISGHVSLYWYRQALGQGPEFLTYFNYEAQQDKSGLPNDRFSAERPEGSISTLTIQRTEQRDSAMYRCASSLESGRAFYEQYFGPGTRLTVT.

This clonotype was recorded many times. The chain recombines TRBV28 with TRBJ2-7; 10 bases are shared with TRBD2. The V gene end was trimmed by 2 bases and the J gene end by 0 bases; junction bases not matched to a gene: 4. Germline CDR1 reads MDHEN; CDR2 reads SYDVKM. The CDR3 loop spans 16 amino acids. The CDR3 protein is CASSLDTSGTSYEQYF. CDR3 DNA sequence: TGTGCCAGCAGTTTAGACACTAGCGGGACCTCCTACGAGCAGTACTTC.

This clonotype has a count of ten or more. The rearrangement uses TRBV13 and TRBJ1-1; tentative D call: TRBD1 (6 bases). The CDR3 covers 13 residues. Germline V gene lookup returns CDR1 PRHDT and CDR2 FYEKMQ (reference sequence). The V gene lost 3 bases and the J gene lost 4 bases, with 9 bases spanning the gap. CDR3: CASSFTGSTEAFF. In nucleotides, the CDR3 is TGTGCCAGCAGCTTCACAGGGTCCACTGAAGCTTTCTTT. Using reference TRBV13 and TRBJ1-1 for the parts outside the CDR3, the full variable domain is AAGVIQSPRHLIKEKRETATLKCYPIPRHDTVYWYQQGPGQDPQFLISFYEKMQSDKGSIPDRFSAQQFSDYHSELNMSSLELGDSALYFCASSFTGSTEAFFGQGTRLTVV.